One and the same sample provided the 18 T cell receptor beta chains below, sequenced in a study of blood T cells in healthy people across ages. For the second PCR, which ran for 7 to 11 cycles, a sample-barcoded 5' primer and a J-beta primer mix were used. Each CDR3 protein is one row after TCRdb ran MiXCR on the 5' RACE reads. The sample consists of about 780,000 distinct CDR3 sequences, about 42% of them appearing once. Sequencing was carried out using blood. The receptors shown here come from a man older than 75 in good health.

A note on this clonotype: Just one base apart from a much larger clone, this may be a read error. The rearrangement links TRBV4-1 to TRBJ2-1, with TRBD2 identical over 8 bases. The trim removed 5 bases at V and 5 bases at J, leaving 8 bases unmatched. In germline, CDR1 is MGHRA, CDR2 YSYEKL. CDR3 length: 15 residues. DNA of the CDR3: TGCGCCAGCAGCTTACTAGCGGCCCCTGACAATGAGCAGTTCTTC. Residues: CASSLLAAPDNEQFF.

The chain is built from TRBV20-1 and TRBJ2-5; 7 bases align to TRBD2. Per the germline V gene, CDR1 is DFQATT and CDR2 is SNEGSKA (reference sequence). The CDR3 loop spans 15 amino acids. V lost 0 bases and J lost 11; bases outside the gene matches: 15. CDR3 coding DNA: TGCAGTGCTAGAGATTACGCGGGAGTGAGAAATGAGCAGTACTTC. It specifies CSARDYAGVRNEQYF.

V gene TRBV18 combines with J gene TRBJ2-5, with D uncertain. In germline, CDR1 is KGHSH, CDR2 LQKENI. This CDR3 region has 16 residues. V was clipped by 3 bases and J by 2 bases, with 16 bases between them. CDR3 DNA sequence: TGTGCCAGCTCACCGACGAGGCCCTCCCGACAAGAGACCCAGTACTTC. It yields the protein CASSPTRPSRQETQYF.

The chain joins TRBV11-3 to TRBJ1-3; D unresolved. Germline V gene sequence: CDR1 SGHNT, CDR2 YENEEA. The CDR3 totals 15 residues. V lost 2 bases to trimming and J lost 0 bases, with 8 bases between them. CDR3 bases: TGTGCCAGCAGCTTAAAGACCGGCTCTGGAAACACCATATATTTT. Translation gives CASSLKTGSGNTIYF.

This clonotype was seen a single time. V usage is TRBV15 and J usage is TRBJ2-1, with 13 bases lining up with TRBD2. From germline, CDR1 is LNHNV and CDR2 YYDKDF (reference sequence). The CDR3 is 16 residues long. The trim removed 5 bases at V and 10 bases at J, leaving 11 bases unmatched. The CDR3 DNA reads as TGTGCCACCAGCGTACCCGGGACTAGCGGGATCGACGAGCAGTTCTTC. Encoded protein: CATSVPGTSGIDEQFF.

This clonotype has more than one count but fewer than ten. The chain recombines TRBV4-2 with TRBJ2-7, with no clear D. CDR3 size: 15 residues. In germline, CDR1 is LGHNA, CDR2 YNFKEQ. The ends were cut back, 1 base at V and 6 bases at J, with 16 bases in the middle. The CDR3 is CASSQANYPAAEQYF. In DNA, the CDR3 is TGTGCCAGCAGCCAAGCGAACTACCCGGCCGCCGAGCAGTACTTC.

The chain recombines TRBV5-1 with TRBJ2-5, with 11 nucleotides matching TRBD2. This CDR3 is built from 16 residues. Germline V gene lookup returns CDR1 SGHRS and CDR2 YFSETQ. V lost 3 bases to trimming and J lost 2 bases; unmatched junction nucleotides: 6. The CDR3 protein is CASSSPGTSGQETQYF. The CDR3 region has the DNA TGCGCCAGCAGCTCCCCCGGGACTAGCGGACAAGAGACCCAGTACTTC.

This clonotype appeared a few times. The rearrangement joins TRBV24-1 to TRBJ2-1; a possible D gene is TRBD1 (6 bases). The germline CDR1 and CDR2 sequences are KGHDR and SFDVKD. V lost 4 bases and J 9 bases, leaving 18 bases between the germline ends. The CDR3 has 15 residues. The CDR3 here is CATSEPHTGLAEQFF. The CDR3 nucleotides read TGTGCCACCAGTGAACCCCATACAGGGTTGGCTGAGCAGTTCTTC.

This sequence joins TRBV28 and TRBJ2-5; tentative D call: TRBD1 (5 bases). This CDR3 is 13 amino acids long. Germline assignment: CDR1 MDHEN and CDR2 SYDVKM. Trimming took 6 bases from V and 1 from J, leaving 9 bases between them. CDR3 nucleotides: TGTGCCAGCAGGCACAGGAGCCAAGAGACCCAGTACTTC. Protein sequence: CASRHRSQETQYF. The whole variable domain, filled in from reference TRBV28 and TRBJ2-5, reads DVKVTQSSRYLVKRTGEKVFLECVQDMDHENMFWYRQDPGLGLRLIYFSYDVKMKEKGDIPEGYSVSREKKERFSLILESASTNQTSMYLCASRHRSQETQYFGPGTRLLVL.

In its sample, this clonotype was seen once. V is TRBV20-1 and J is TRBJ2-7, with D tentatively TRBD2 (6 bases). Germline CDR1 and CDR2: DFQATT and SNEGSKA (reference sequence). V lost 6 bases to trimming and J lost 3 bases, with 12 bases between them. The CDR3 runs to 12 residues. CDR3 sequence (DNA): TGCAGTGCCCCGGGACTTTACTACGAGCAGTACTTC. This sequence encodes CSAPGLYYEQYF.

The CDR3 sequence: CASSLAVSRETQYF. CDR3 nucleotide sequence: TGTGCCAGCAGTTTAGCAGTCTCCAGGGAGACCCAGTACTTC. The chain joins TRBV12-3 or TRBV12-4 to TRBJ2-7; D is ambiguous. The J call may be faulty, since TRBJ2-5 better matches the DNA end. The CDR3 has 14 residues.

The chain employs TRBV12-3 or TRBV12-4 and TRBJ1-6; a possible D gene is TRBD1 (5 bases). CDR3 length equals 14 residues. Deletions cut 6 bases from V and 7 bases from J, with 13 bases between. The CDR3: CASSSGTKNSPLHF. CDR3 coding DNA: TGTGCCAGCAGCTCCGGGACCAAGAATTCACCCCTCCACTTT.

This chain joins TRBV24-1 and TRBJ2-1; perhaps TRBD2 as D (5 bases). The V gene lost 1 base and the J gene lost 7 bases, with 16 bases spanning the gap. Germline CDR1 is KGHDR and CDR2 is SFDVKD. CDR3 size: 16 residues. CDR3 DNA sequence: TGTGCCACCAGTGATTTAAGCGGACCGACGGGAAATGAGCAGTTCTTC. It translates to CATSDLSGPTGNEQFF.

There are a few counts of this clonotype. The chain recombines TRBV7-2 with TRBJ2-7; a weak D match, TRBD1 (6 bases). Trimming took off 5 bases at V and 0 bases at J, with 11 bases between the two ends. In germline, CDR1 is SGHTA, CDR2 FQGNSA. CDR3 length equals 14 residues. In DNA, the CDR3 is TGTGCCAGCAGCGTCCAGGGGACCTCCTACGAGCAGTACTTC. This sequence encodes CASSVQGTSYEQYF.

V is TRBV15 and J is TRBJ2-1; no clear D. Germline V gene sequence: CDR1 LNHNV, CDR2 YYDKDF (reference sequence). This CDR3 has 16 residues. V lost 0 bases and J 2 bases, leaving 11 bases between the germline ends. CDR3 in amino acids: CATSREGELPYNEQFF. CDR3 coding DNA: TGTGCCACCAGCAGAGAGGGCGAGTTGCCCTACAATGAGCAGTTCTTC.

Only a few counts were recorded for this clonotype. V gene TRBV29-1 combines with J gene TRBJ2-1; D is ambiguous. Germline loops: CDR1 SQVTM, CDR2 ANQGSEA. This CDR3 spans 12 amino acids. The CDR3 here is CLAQGSYNEQFF. The CDR3 DNA follows: TGCCTTGCCCAAGGCTCCTACAATGAGCAGTTCTTC.

The chain combines TRBV10-2 with TRBJ1-2; D not resolved. Trimming stripped 3 bases from V and 7 bases from J, with 15 bases between. Germline CDR1 is WSHSY and CDR2 is SAAADI. CDR3 length equals 14 residues. CDR3: CASSELGKISGYTF. The CDR3 DNA reads TGCGCCAGCAGTGAACTCGGGAAGATCTCTGGCTACACCTTC.

This clonotype was picked up a small number of times. The chain is built from TRBV5-1 and TRBJ2-5; 9 bases agree with TRBD1. The CDR3 spans 16 residues. The V gene end was trimmed by 1 base and the J gene end by 5 bases; junction bases not matched to a gene: 9. CDR1 is SGHRS, CDR2 YFSETQ, per germline. The CDR3 sequence: CASSLLRQGVLETQYF. CDR3 nucleotides: TGCGCCAGCAGCTTGCTGAGACAGGGGGTTTTGGAGACCCAGTACTTC.